The 14 T cell receptor beta chains reported below all come from one sample, sequenced in a study of T-cell reconstitution after alpha-beta-depleted transplantation in children. Unique molecular identifiers were built into the TCRbeta library. TCRdb recomputed calls from the PCR reads with MiXCR, one row per CDR3 protein. This sample carries around 94,000 distinct CDR3 sequences, 7% to 8% of them seen once, and the ten largest clones take about 17%. Sequencing was performed on PBMCs, taken before TCRalphabeta/CD19-depleted stem cell transplant. Receptors were obtained from a boy aged 2-9 years with acute lymphoblastic leukemia, due to receive a stem cell transplant.

This clonotype was seen ten or more times. The CDR3 DNA follows: TGTGCCAGCAGTGCAACAGGCACAGATACGCAGTATTTT. Translation gives CASSATGTDTQYF. The chain uses TRBV25-1 and TRBJ2-3; D unclear. The CDR3 has 13 residues. Trimming cost V 4 bases and J 1 base, with 6 bases left between them. Germline CDR1 is MGHDK and CDR2 is SYGVNS.

This clonotype showed up many times. The rearrangement joins TRBV7-2 to TRBJ2-3, with unresolved D. This CDR3 has 12 residues. V shed 8 bases and J shed 3 bases, with 9 bases lying between them. CDR1 and CDR2 from the germline V gene are SGHTA and FQGNSA. The CDR3 is CASSVATDTQYF. In DNA form, the CDR3 reads TGTGCCAGCTCTGTGGCGACAGATACGCAGTATTTT. Full variable domain (outside the CDR3, taken from reference TRBV7-2 and TRBJ2-3): GAGVSQSPSNKVTEKGKDVELRCDPISGHTALYWYRQSLGQGLEFLIYFQGNSAPDKSGLPSDRFSAERTGGSVSTLTIQRTQQEDSAVYLCASSVATDTQYFGPGTRLTVL.

This clonotype was counted ten times or more. The chain employs TRBV5-1 and TRBJ1-2; 7 nucleotides align to TRBD1. Germline CDR1 reads SGHRS; CDR2 reads YFSETQ. Trimming removed 0 bases from V and 4 bases from J; junction bases left unmatched: 6. The CDR3 covers 15 residues. This CDR3 is CASSLDKGAGYGYTF. CDR3 DNA sequence: TGCGCCAGCAGCTTGGATAAGGGGGCTGGCTATGGCTACACCTTC.

The CDR3: CASSHPDKFPYEQYF. In DNA, the CDR3 is TGTGCCAGCAGCCACCCCGACAAGTTCCCCTACGAGCAGTACTTC. The genes are TRBV5-5 and TRBJ2-7, with D hard to call. Trimming took off 4 bases at V and 2 bases at J, with 16 bases between the two ends. This CDR3 region has 15 residues. CDR1 SGHKS and CDR2 YYEKEE come from the germline V gene (reference sequence).

V usage is TRBV6-1 and J usage is TRBJ2-7; possible D gene TRBD2, 6 bases. Trimming cost V 3 bases and J 0 bases, with 6 bases left between them. CDR3 length equals 13 residues. Per the germline V gene, CDR1 is MNHNS and CDR2 is SASEGT. CDR3 region: CASSEGLSYEQYF. Written as DNA, the CDR3 is TGTGCCAGCAGTGAGGGACTCTCCTACGAGCAGTACTTC.

This clonotype was observed a few times. The chain links TRBV12-3 or TRBV12-4 to TRBJ1-6, with 7 bases identical to TRBD1. Losses at the gene ends were 4 bases for V and 10 bases for J; bases not matched to a gene: 7. This CDR3 is built from 14 residues. In DNA form, the CDR3 reads TGTGCCAGCAGTTGGGGGAACAGGGGATCACCCCTCCACTTT. Translating it yields CASSWGNRGSPLHF.

This sequence joins TRBV7-8 and TRBJ2-4; D possibly corresponds to TRBD1 (6 bases). The length of the CDR3 is 18 residues. The germline V and J ends were trimmed by 4 bases and 1 base, with 20 bases remaining between them. The germline V gene has CDR1 SGHVS and CDR2 FQNEAQ. Here the CDR3 DNA reads TGTGCCAGCAGCTCGTCAGGGGACCGCAGGACGGCCAAAAACATTCAGTACTTC. Protein: CASSSSGDRRTAKNIQYF.

This clonotype has a count of ten or more. The chain recombines TRBV11-2 with TRBJ2-5, with a weak D call TRBD1 (6 bases). The germline CDR1 and CDR2 sequences are SGHAT and FQNNGV. Trimming shortened V by 4 bases and J by 5 bases, and 17 bases separated the two germline ends. This CDR3 spans 15 amino acids. The CDR3 loop is CASSSPTGLGETQYF. The CDR3 DNA follows: TGTGCCAGCAGCTCCCCCACAGGGCTGGGGGAGACCCAGTACTTC.

This clonotype occurred many times. The chain couples TRBV5-1 to TRBJ2-7; 9 bases align to TRBD1. V gave up 1 base and J gave up 5 bases; unmatched junction bases: 7. Germline V CDR1 and CDR2: SGHRS, YFSETQ. The CDR3 runs 15 residues. CDR3 amino acids: CASSLSGQGTDEQYF. CDR3 DNA sequence: TGCGCCAGCAGCTTGTCGGGACAGGGTACGGACGAGCAGTACTTC.

This clonotype was counted between two and nine times. V usage is TRBV4-1 and J usage is TRBJ1-2; 7 bases fit TRBD1. V shed 2 bases and J 8 bases; nucleotides not matched to a gene: 5. CDR3 size: 13 residues. The germline gives CDR1 MGHRA, CDR2 YSYEKL. CDR3 DNA: TGCGCCAGCAGCCAATCGACAGGGTACGGCTACACCTTC. Its translation: CASSQSTGYGYTF.

The count of this clonotype is one. The chain uses TRBV29-1 and TRBJ2-4, with D possibly matching TRBD1 (6 bases). The CDR3 contains 14 residues. CDR1 and CDR2 from the germline V gene are SQVTM and ANQGSEA. The V and J ends lost 3 bases and 0 bases respectively, with 9 bases between them. CDR3 loop: CSVEDSPAKNIQYF. The CDR3, as DNA: TGCAGCGTTGAGGACAGTCCAGCCAAAAACATTCAGTACTTC.

This clonotype showed up many times. Germline is not matched at one junction end, which may reflect a read error. This chain joins TRBV6-6 and TRBJ2-1; D unresolved. In germline, CDR1 is MNHNY, CDR2 SVGAGI (reference sequence). This CDR3 spans 13 amino acids. The CDR3 sequence: CASSSYGDNEQFF. The DNA of the CDR3 is TGTGCCAGTAGTTCGTACGGAGACAATGAGCAGTTCTTC.

The chain uses TRBV6-2 or TRBV6-3 and TRBJ2-7; 8 positions match TRBD2. Trimming at V came to 0 bases and at J to 4 bases, leaving 17 bases not matched to a gene. Germline V lookup: CDR1 MNHEY, CDR2 SVGEGT. The CDR3 is made up of 19 amino acids. The DNA for the CDR3 is TGTGCCAGCAGTTACTCGATGTTGATGAGCGGGGGAGTGCGTTACGAGCAGTACTTC. It is translated as CASSYSMLMSGGVRYEQYF.

In its sample, this clonotype was seen a few times. The chain has TRBV7-9 and TRBJ2-3; 11 bases align to TRBD2. This CDR3 is built from 16 residues. Trimming cost V 0 bases and J 6 bases; bases outside gene matches: 5. Germline CDR1 is SEHNR and CDR2 is FQNEAQ (reference sequence). CDR3 residues: CASSLAGLAGRDTQYF. The CDR3 DNA reads TGTGCCAGCAGCTTAGCAGGACTAGCGGGTCGGGATACGCAGTATTTT.